The clone carrying this TCR beta chain showed up many times. The entry originates in a study of regulatory T cells in long-lasting Graves disease. With iRepertoire HTBI primers and Arm-PCR of CDR3 regions, TCR beta libraries were built. Each CDR3 protein is one row after TCRdb ran MiXCR on the multiplex PCR reads. The sample comprises roughly 490,000 distinct CDR3 sequences, around a fifth of which are singletons, and roughly 13% rests with the top ten. V lost 8 bases, J lost 5 bases, and 9 bases stayed unmatched. Germline loops: CDR1 SNHLY, CDR2 FYNNEI. This CDR3 has 14 residues. Described time point: persistent/refractory GD, antithyroid drugs over 5 years with positive TRAb. Scientists built the TCR library using RNA that was extracted from PBMCs.

The sequences come from peripheral blood mononuclear cells (PBMCs), collected when the disease was refractory, from a patient treated with antithyroid drugs. The source of this sequence is a female donor with Graves disease. The chain links TRBV2 to TRBJ2-7; TRBD1 agrees at 10 bases. CDR3 in amino acids: CASGSDRGENEQYF. The CDR3 bases are TGTGCCAGCGGTTCGGACAGGGGGGAGAACGAGCAGTACTTC.